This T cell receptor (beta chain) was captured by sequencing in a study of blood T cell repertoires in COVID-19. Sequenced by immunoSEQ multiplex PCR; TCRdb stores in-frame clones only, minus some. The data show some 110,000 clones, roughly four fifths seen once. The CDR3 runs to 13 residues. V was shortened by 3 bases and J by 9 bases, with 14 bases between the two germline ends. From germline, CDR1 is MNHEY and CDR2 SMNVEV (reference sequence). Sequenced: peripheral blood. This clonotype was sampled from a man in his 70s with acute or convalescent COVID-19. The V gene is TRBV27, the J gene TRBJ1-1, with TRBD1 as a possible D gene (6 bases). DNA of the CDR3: TGTGCCAGCAGTTTTAATGACAGGACCCAAGCTTTCTTT. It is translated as CASSFNDRTQAFF.